The 31 T cell receptor beta chains in this list originate from one sample, sequenced in a study of blood T cell repertoires in COVID-19. Libraries were prepared by immunoSEQ multiplex PCR; TCRdb keeps only in-frame clonotypes and omits some of them. This sample has 120,000 or so clones, with over 70% found just once. The sequencing input was peripheral blood. The source of these receptors is an older man with active or convalescent COVID-19.

The rearrangement uses TRBV25-1 and TRBJ1-1; maybe TRBD1 (5 bases). In germline, CDR1 is MGHDK, CDR2 SYGVNS. The CDR3 totals 13 residues. The ends were cut back, 1 base at V and 3 bases at J, with 6 bases in the middle. CDR3 residues: CASSEWGDTEAFF. Here the CDR3 DNA reads TGTGCCAGCAGTGAATGGGGGGACACTGAAGCTTTCTTT.

Many counts were recorded for this clone. The chain has TRBV7-8 and TRBJ1-1; 10 bases match TRBD1. The V gene end was trimmed by 5 bases and the J gene end by 3 bases; junction bases not matched to a gene: 3. Germline V gives CDR1 SGHVS, CDR2 FQNEAQ. This CDR3 spans 14 amino acids. CDR3 protein: CASSRGTGDTEAFF. CDR3 nucleotide sequence: TGTGCCAGCAGCCGGGGGACAGGGGACACTGAAGCTTTCTTT.

This clone was found once. The chain combines TRBV30 with TRBJ1-1, with a tentative D call TRBD1 (5 bases). Germline-derived CDR1 and CDR2 are GTSNPN and SVGIG (reference sequence). V gave up 3 bases and J gave up 9 bases, with 17 bases separating them. The CDR3 is made up of 13 amino acids. CDR3 nucleotide sequence: TGTGCCTGGAGCCGAGTTGGTAGGGGAAAAGCTTTCTTT. Its translation is CAWSRVGRGKAFF.

The chain couples TRBV19 to TRBJ2-1; 7 bases agree with TRBD2. Germline CDR1 LNHDA, CDR2 SQIVND (reference sequence). V gave up 5 bases and J gave up 10 bases; unmatched junction bases: 17. The CDR3 covers 16 residues. CDR3 coding DNA: TGTGCCAGTAGTCAACTCAGGAGTGGCGGGGGAGACGAGCAGTTCTTC. Protein product: CASSQLRSGGGDEQFF. The full variable domain, in which reference TRBV19 and TRBJ2-1 provide the parts outside the CDR3, is DGGITQSPKYLFRKEGQNVTLSCEQNLNHDAMYWYRQDPGQGLRLIYYSQIVNDFQKGDIAEGYSVSREKKESFPLTVTSAQKNPTAFYLCASSQLRSGGGDEQFFGPGTRLTVL.

The chain recombines TRBV30 with TRBJ1-2, with 7 bases that match TRBD1. The germline V gene encodes CDR1 GTSNPN and CDR2 SVGIG (reference sequence). With V trimmed by 3 bases and J by 7 bases, 8 bases remained unmatched. This CDR3 comprises 13 residues. Here the CDR3 reads CAWSMLTGAGYTF. CDR3 in DNA: TGTGCCTGGAGCATGTTAACAGGGGCTGGCTACACCTTC. The full variable domain, its missing parts supplied by reference TRBV30 and TRBJ1-2, is SQTIHQWPATLVQPVGSPLSLECTVEGTSNPNLYWYRQAAGRGLQLLFYSVGIGQISSEVPQNLSASRPQDRQFILSSKKLLLSDSGFYLCAWSMLTGAGYTFGSGTRLTVV.

In its sample, this clone was seen a few times. V is TRBV19 and J is TRBJ2-7, with D tentatively TRBD2 (5 bases). V shed 8 bases and J shed 5 bases, with 13 bases lying between them. CDR1 and CDR2 (germline): LNHDA, SQIVND (reference sequence). The CDR3 runs to 12 residues. Here the CDR3 reads CASPLAGHEQYF. In DNA, the CDR3 is TGTGCCAGTCCTCTCGCGGGCCACGAGCAGTACTTC.

This chain joins TRBV10-3 and TRBJ1-5; 8 nucleotides line up with TRBD1. Per the germline V gene, CDR1 is ENHRY and CDR2 is SYGVKD. The CDR3 consists of 17 residues. The ends lost 6 bases at V and 0 bases at J; junction bases unmatched: 10. CDR3 DNA sequence: TGTGCCATCAGGTCCGGGACAGGATCCAGTAGCAATCAGCCCCAGCATTTT. It encodes CAIRSGTGSSSNQPQHF.

This clone occurred a few times. The chain links TRBV7-9 to TRBJ1-4, with TRBD1 identical over 7 bases. The CDR3 is made up of 15 amino acids. Germline V gives CDR1 SEHNR, CDR2 FQNEAQ (reference sequence). V dropped 0 bases and J dropped 4; count of bases not matched to a gene: 2. The DNA for the CDR3 is TGTGCCAGCAGCTTAGCGCGGGACAGTAATGAAAAACTGTTTTTT. Residues: CASSLARDSNEKLFF.

The rearrangement uses TRBV27 and TRBJ1-6; TRBD1 agrees at 8 bases. This CDR3 has 16 amino acids. V dropped 4 bases and J dropped 9; count of bases not matched to a gene: 11. Germline V gene sequence: CDR1 MNHEY, CDR2 SMNVEV (reference sequence). The CDR3 DNA reads TGTGCCAGCAGTTCATTAAACAGGGGGAAGAGTTCACCCCTCCACTTT. As protein: CASSSLNRGKSSPLHF.

The chain couples TRBV4-3 to TRBJ1-3; D not certain. CDR3 length: 16 amino acids. CDR1 LGHNA and CDR2 YSLEER come from the germline V gene. Trimming took 1 base from V and 2 from J, leaving 12 bases between them. CDR3 in amino acids: CASSQAPLGAGNTIYF. The CDR3 DNA reads as TGCGCCAGCAGCCAAGCTCCCCTCGGGGCTGGAAACACCATATATTTT.

CDR3 loop: CASSADRSSYEQYF. Here the CDR3 DNA reads TGCGCCAGCAGCGCCGACAGGAGCTCCTACGAGCAGTACTTC. The chain carries TRBV5-1 and TRBJ2-7; a weak D match, TRBD1 (6 bases). Trimming took off 4 bases at V and 0 bases at J, with 11 bases between the two ends. Germline values: CDR1 SGHRS, CDR2 YFSETQ. The CDR3 has 14 amino acids.

This chain joins TRBV7-9 and TRBJ2-3, with a tentative D call TRBD1 (7 bases). The germline V and J ends were trimmed by 5 bases and 2 bases, with 17 bases remaining between them. The CDR3 runs 16 residues. Germline CDR1 SEHNR, CDR2 FQNEAQ (reference sequence). Written as DNA, the CDR3 is TGTGCCAGCAGCCCAGGGGGAGCGGGCCTCACAGATACGCAGTATTTT. Amino acids: CASSPGGAGLTDTQYF.

This sequence joins TRBV10-3 and TRBJ1-2, with D possibly TRBD1 on 6 matching bases. The CDR3 runs 13 residues. Germline V gene lookup returns CDR1 ENHRY and CDR2 SYGVKD. V was trimmed by 2 bases and J by 2 bases, leaving 6 bases between them. For the CDR3, the DNA is TGTGCCATCAGTGAGGACAGGAACTATGGCTACACCTTC. Protein product: CAISEDRNYGYTF.

This sequence joins TRBV19 and TRBJ1-2, with D perhaps TRBD1 (6 bases). The CDR3 runs to 15 residues. With 6 bases removed from V and 3 bases from J, the gap between germline ends came to 17 bases. CDR1 and CDR2 (germline): LNHDA, SQIVND (reference sequence). The CDR3 reads CASRTSGHPYYGYTF. As DNA, the CDR3 is TGTGCCAGTAGGACCTCGGGACACCCCTACTATGGCTACACCTTC.

This chain connects TRBV11-3 to TRBJ2-1; D gene uncertain. This CDR3 is 12 amino acids long. From germline, CDR1 is SGHNT and CDR2 YENEEA. V dropped 5 bases and J dropped 8 bases, with 10 bases sitting between them. The CDR3 coding sequence is TGTGCCAGCAGCGCCTCCAGCGATGAGCAGTTCTTC. Translation gives CASSASSDEQFF.

This clone was seen a single time. The chain uses TRBV5-1 and TRBJ2-1, with D perhaps TRBD2 (5 bases). Trimming took 3 bases from V and 3 from J, leaving 16 bases between them. The CDR3 is made up of 16 amino acids. CDR1 and CDR2 from the germline V gene are SGHRS and YFSETQ. The CDR3 DNA reads as TGCGCCAGCAGCTCTCTGCCCTACAGCGGCTACAATGAGCAGTTCTTC. This sequence encodes CASSSLPYSGYNEQFF. Variable domain in full (rest from reference TRBV5-1 and TRBJ2-1): KAGVTQTPRYLIKTRGQQVTLSCSPISGHRSVSWYQQTPGQGLQFLFEYFSETQRNKGNFPGRFSGRQFSNSRSEMNVSTLELGDSALYLCASSSLPYSGYNEQFFGPGTRLTVL.

The V and J genes are TRBV27 and TRBJ1-6, with 7 bases that match TRBD1. Germline trimming cut 2 bases from V and 7 bases from J; bases unmatched to any gene: 8. Germline-derived CDR1 and CDR2 are MNHEY and SMNVEV (reference sequence). The CDR3 is made up of 16 amino acids. CDR3 protein: CASSLGWGQPNSPLHF. CDR3 in DNA: TGTGCCAGCAGTTTAGGTTGGGGACAGCCAAATTCACCCCTCCACTTT.

V is TRBV7-2 and J is TRBJ2-2; 9 nucleotides match TRBD1. The V gene's germline CDR1 is SGHTA and CDR2 FQGNSA. The CDR3 runs 15 residues. Germline trimming cut 1 base from V and 7 bases from J; bases unmatched to any gene: 4. As DNA, the CDR3 is TGTGCCAGCAGCTTAGTGACAGGGGGAATCGGGGAGCTGTTTTTT. Amino acids: CASSLVTGGIGELFF.

CDR3 nucleotide sequence: TGTGCCAGCTCTCAGGATCAGACAGGTCACACTGAAGCTTTCTTT. Translated, it gives CASSQDQTGHTEAFF. This chain joins TRBV18 and TRBJ1-1; D might be TRBD1 (6 bases). V lost 6 bases to trimming and J lost 3 bases, with 17 bases between them. The CDR3 consists of 15 residues. Germline V lookup: CDR1 KGHSH, CDR2 LQKENI. Looking up the rest from reference TRBV18 and TRBJ1-1 gives the full variable domain: NAGVMQNPRHLVRRRGQEARLRCSPMKGHSHVYWYRQLPEEGLKFMVYLQKENIIDESGMPKERFSAEFPKEGPSILRIQQVVRGDSAAYFCASSQDQTGHTEAFFGQGTRLTVV.

This chain links TRBV28 with TRBJ2-7; D remains ambiguous. The CDR3 contains 12 residues. CDR1 MDHEN and CDR2 SYDVKM come from the germline V gene. The V end lost 3 bases, the J end lost 4 bases, and 7 bases lay between the germline ends. The CDR3 sequence: CASSFTSYEQYF. Written as DNA, the CDR3 is TGTGCCAGCAGTTTTACATCGTACGAGCAGTACTTC.

A few counts support this clone. The chain is built from TRBV6-5 and TRBJ1-6; D is perhaps TRBD1 (5 bases). Germline loops: CDR1 MNHEY, CDR2 SVGAGI. CDR3 size: 13 residues. Trimming removed 6 bases at V and 8 bases at J, with 11 bases between. DNA of the CDR3: TGTGCCAGCAGGGCGGAGGGGTATTCACCCCTCCACTTT. Translating it yields CASRAEGYSPLHF.

The chain couples TRBV6-1 to TRBJ1-5, with D hard to call. This CDR3 spans 15 amino acids. The V and J ends lost 2 bases and 3 bases respectively, with 11 bases between them. Germline assignment: CDR1 MNHNS and CDR2 SASEGT. The CDR3 sequence is CASSEFRLNNQPQHF. The CDR3 DNA is TGTGCCAGCAGTGAATTTCGGTTGAACAATCAGCCCCAGCATTTT.

The rearrangement uses TRBV28 and TRBJ2-2; weak D call: TRBD1 (6 bases). The germline gives CDR1 MDHEN, CDR2 SYDVKM. V shed 2 bases and J shed 4 bases, with 20 bases lying between them. The CDR3 length is 18 residues. The CDR3 coding sequence is TGTGCCAGCAGTTTAACCTGGGGGCCTCGGATTGGCACCGGGGAGCTGTTTTTT. Amino acid sequence: CASSLTWGPRIGTGELFF.

In this sample, this clone turned up once. The chain carries TRBV18 and TRBJ1-4; 7 nucleotides line up with TRBD1. Germline assignment: CDR1 KGHSH and CDR2 LQKENI. The CDR3 covers 15 residues. V dropped 3 bases and J dropped 6; count of bases not matched to a gene: 7. The CDR3 region has the DNA TGTGCCAGCTCACCTTCCGGACAGGAAGATGAAAAACTGTTTTTT. Amino acid sequence: CASSPSGQEDEKLFF.

The J gene is TRBJ1-2, the V gene TRBV7-9, with D perhaps TRBD1 (6 bases). V lost 5 bases and J lost 6, with 16 bases in between. There are 14 residues in the CDR3. Germline lookup yields CDR1 SEHNR and CDR2 FQNEAQ (reference sequence). The DNA for the CDR3 is TGTGCCAGCAGCCCAAAGGGGGGGGCTGATGGCTACACCTTC. This encodes CASSPKGGADGYTF.

The chain uses TRBV5-1 and TRBJ2-1; 8 nucleotides agree with TRBD1. The J segment lost 10 bases and the V segment lost 4 bases, leaving 10 bases of the junction unmatched. The CDR3 is 14 amino acids. CDR1 SGHRS and CDR2 YFSETQ come from the germline V gene. DNA of the CDR3: TGCGCCAGCAGCACCGGACAGGGTCCGGAGGAGCAGTTCTTC. It translates to CASSTGQGPEEQFF.

The gene calls are TRBV6-6 and TRBJ1-4, with 8 bases fitting TRBD1. Germline CDR1 is MNHNY and CDR2 is SVGAGI (reference sequence). The trim removed 6 bases at V and 6 bases at J, leaving 6 bases unmatched. CDR3 length: 14 residues. The CDR3 loop reads CASSYDRGDEKLFF. CDR3 sequence (DNA): TGTGCCAGCAGCTACGACAGGGGAGATGAAAAACTGTTTTTT.

The chain is built from TRBV30 and TRBJ1-2; TRBD1 matches at 8 bases. V shed 4 bases, J shed 5 bases, and the junction held 6 bases outside the gene matches. CDR3 length equals 13 residues. Germline assignment: CDR1 GTSNPN and CDR2 SVGIG (reference sequence). DNA for the CDR3: TGTGCCTGGAACATTGGACAGGGTTATGGCTACACCTTC. It is translated as CAWNIGQGYGYTF.

The chain combines TRBV4-3 with TRBJ2-1; D gene uncertain. The germline V and J ends were trimmed by 1 base and 3 bases, with 13 bases remaining between them. Looked up from germline, CDR1 is LGHNA and CDR2 is YSLEER. This CDR3 has 16 residues. This CDR3 reads CASSQGGTNGYNEQFF. The CDR3 DNA reads TGCGCCAGCAGCCAAGGAGGTACCAACGGCTACAATGAGCAGTTCTTC.

By share of the sample, this clone is medium-sized. The rearrangement links TRBV7-9 to TRBJ1-3, with 7 bases aligning to TRBD1. The CDR3 has 16 amino acids. V shed 4 bases and J 4 bases; nucleotides not matched to a gene: 10. Germline values: CDR1 SEHNR, CDR2 FQNEAQ (reference sequence). The CDR3 spells CASSWGTVQPGNTIYF. CDR3 in DNA: TGTGCCAGCAGCTGGGGGACAGTCCAGCCGGGAAACACCATATATTTT.

The CDR3 DNA follows: TGTGCCAGTAGTCCTAAGTGGGAGTTTTTAAACACTGAAGCTTTCTTT. Protein: CASSPKWEFLNTEAFF. This chain joins TRBV19 and TRBJ1-1; D call uncertain. CDR3 length: 16 amino acids. Germline CDR1 reads LNHDA; CDR2 reads SQIVND (reference sequence). The ends were cut back, 5 bases at V and 2 bases at J, with 18 bases in the middle.